This TCR beta chain derives from a study of T cells in Graves' hyperthyroidism and ophthalmopathy. Per the germline V gene, CDR1 is LGHNT and CDR2 is FRNRAP. V lost 4 bases and J lost 4, with 13 bases in between. This CDR3 has 14 amino acids. Authors of the study amplified TCR beta CDR3 regions from RNA transcripts. TCR CDR3 regions were first amplified by RT-PCR with HTBI primers. One entry per CDR3 protein, called by TCRdb with MiXCR from the multiplex PCR reads. The sample lists about 640,000 distinct CDR3 sequences; 40% to 55% were seen once. Investigators excluded patients with uncontrolled infection, other autoimmune disease, pregnancy or lactation. This clonotype has more than one count but fewer than ten.

J is TRBJ1-1 and V is TRBV12-5; D perhaps matches TRBD1 (5 bases). The sequence was collected from an adult man with Graves' disease, either hyperthyroidism or ophthalmopathy (not recorded which). The sequenced material came from peripheral blood or thyroid tissue (not recorded which). The CDR3 sequence is CASGSRVRGTEAFF. In nucleotides, the CDR3 is TGTGCTAGTGGTTCCCGGGTAAGGGGCACTGAAGCTTTCTTT.